This section outlines one T cell receptor (beta chain) sequence together with its context. Its specificity is unknown. The germline gives CDR1 SGHTA, CDR2 FQGNSA. The CDR3 is made up of 16 amino acids. V lost 1 base and J lost 2; bases outside the gene matches: 5. Making the TCR beta libraries involved quantitative 5'-RACE with molecular barcodes. TCRdb used MiXCR to reprocess the 5' RACE reads, holding one entry per CDR3 protein. The profile shows around 100,000 distinct CDR3 sequences, 24% of them singletons. This sample was taken from a study of CD8 T cells in ankylosing spondylitis. Study results and limitations: Clones that were linked to disease were CD8+ and were relatively rare in peripheral blood. Enrichment of disease-linked clones was reportedly significant in matched ankylosing spondylitis synovial fluid. Earlier studies detected some motif variants in reactive arthritis synovial fluid and blood.

The source is a male donor with ankylosing spondylitis. This chain uses TRBV7-2 with TRBJ2-3, with 8 positions matching TRBD2. Sequencing was performed on synovial fluid, either unsorted or a sorted T cell fraction (not recorded which). In DNA form, the CDR3 reads TGTGCCAGCAGCTTAGGCCCAGCGGGGGCCACAGATACGCAGTATTTT. Protein: CASSLGPAGATDTQYF. Full variable domain (remainder filled in from reference TRBV7-2 and TRBJ2-3): GAGVSQSPSNKVTEKGKDVELRCDPISGHTALYWYRQSLGQGLEFLIYFQGNSAPDKSGLPSDRFSAERTGGSVSTLTIQRTQQEDSAVYLCASSLGPAGATDTQYFGPGTRLTVL.